The 27 T cell receptor beta chains below were found in one sample sequenced in a study of blood T cell repertoires in COVID-19. The table came from immunoSEQ multiplex PCR; TCRdb's copy has only in-frame clones and leaves some out. This table has about 250,000 clones, 88% appearing once. The specimen sequenced was peripheral blood. All receptors derive from an elderly man with acute or convalescent COVID-19.

V usage is TRBV4-2 and J usage is TRBJ2-1; 10 positions match TRBD2. The CDR3 spans 18 residues. Germline CDR1 reads LGHNA; CDR2 reads YNFKEQ. J was trimmed by 2 bases and V by 5 bases; bases with no gene match: 12. Written as DNA, the CDR3 is TGTGCCAGCAGCGAAGGGGTTTTGGGACTAGCGACCTACAATGAGCAGTTCTTC. It yields the protein CASSEGVLGLATYNEQFF.

This clone was seen only once. The chain employs TRBV5-4 and TRBJ2-7, with 10 bases that match TRBD2. J was trimmed by 2 bases and V by 0 bases; bases with no gene match: 2. Per the germline V gene, CDR1 is SGHNT and CDR2 is YYREEE (reference sequence). The CDR3 runs 15 residues. The CDR3 sequence is CASSLESGRAYEQYF. CDR3 nucleotide sequence: TGTGCCAGCAGCTTGGAAAGCGGGAGGGCCTACGAGCAGTACTTC.

The chain is built from TRBV19 and TRBJ2-2; maybe TRBD1 (5 bases). The germline V gene encodes CDR1 LNHDA and CDR2 SQIVND (reference sequence). The CDR3 loop spans 16 amino acids. The V and J ends lost 7 bases and 4 bases respectively, with 19 bases between them. CDR3 loop: CASTSPPGQGTGELFF. The CDR3 nucleotides are TGTGCCAGTACCTCGCCTCCGGGCCAGGGCACCGGGGAGCTGTTTTTT.

This clone was recorded only once. CDR3 protein: CASSPQAGGIIGTQYF. CDR3 sequence (DNA): TGTGCCAGCAGCCCCCAAGCGGGGGGAATTATTGGTACGCAGTATTTT. The chain combines TRBV4-2 with TRBJ2-3; 9 bases line up with TRBD2. V lost 4 bases to trimming and J lost 8 bases; unmatched junction nucleotides: 13. The germline V gene encodes CDR1 LGHNA and CDR2 YNFKEQ. There are 16 residues in the CDR3.

V usage is TRBV5-6 and J usage is TRBJ2-7, with 8 bases fitting TRBD2. Germline CDR1 and CDR2: SGHDT and YYEEEE. This CDR3 comprises 15 residues. J was trimmed by 2 bases and V by 4 bases; bases with no gene match: 8. The CDR3 bases are TGTGCCAGCAGCCCTACCTTAGCGGGAACCTACGAGCAGTACTTC. It specifies CASSPTLAGTYEQYF.

This chain links TRBV6-5 with TRBJ1-4; no definite D call. V lost 7 bases, J lost 4 bases, and 10 bases lay in between. The CDR3 is 13 amino acids. The germline V gene encodes CDR1 MNHEY and CDR2 SVGAGI. The DNA of the CDR3 is TGTGCCAGCACCTCAGATCTTAATGAAAAACTGTTTTTT. The encoded protein is CASTSDLNEKLFF.

V is TRBV24-1 and J is TRBJ2-3; 11 bases map to TRBD2. The CDR3 sequence is 22 residues long. Germline CDR1 is KGHDR and CDR2 is SFDVKD. As DNA, the CDR3 is TGTGCGGGTGATTCCAGGGGATTCGGGGGGACTAGCGGACACTCCTGCACAGATACGCAGTATTTT. As protein: CAGDSRGFGGTSGHSCTDTQYF.

The V call is TRBV21-1, the J call TRBJ2-3; the table calls TRBD2, which could not be checked here. TRBV21-1 is reported as a pseudogene. The CDR3 runs 16 residues. The CDR3 sequence is CASSIATGGGTDTQYF. CDR3 DNA: TGTGCCAGCAGCATCGCTACGGGGGGGGGCACAGATACGCAGTATTTT.

V is TRBV7-9 and J is TRBJ1-3; D is perhaps TRBD1 (6 bases). CDR3 length: 17 residues. CDR1 and CDR2 (germline): SEHNR, FQNEAQ (reference sequence). Trimming removed 5 bases from V and 4 bases from J, with 21 bases in between. In DNA form, the CDR3 reads TGTGCCAGCAGCGCCTCGAACCCAAACAGGGAAGGAAACACCATATATTTT. Translation gives CASSASNPNREGNTIYF.

This clone was seen more than once but under ten times. The J gene is TRBJ1-6, the V gene TRBV9, with D uncertain. Germline CDR1 SGDLS, CDR2 YYNGEE. There are 15 residues in the CDR3. Trimming pared 0 bases from V and 4 bases from J, leaving 8 bases between. The CDR3 sequence: CASSVEFGYNSPLHF. CDR3 nucleotide sequence: TGTGCCAGCAGCGTAGAATTCGGGTATAATTCACCCCTCCACTTT.

The CDR3 spells CASSKGTIEAFF. In DNA, the CDR3 is TGTGCCAGCAGTAAAGGGACAATTGAAGCTTTCTTT. J is TRBJ1-1 and V is TRBV12-3 or TRBV12-4; the D gene is possibly TRBD1 (6 bases). Trimming cost V 5 bases and J 7 bases, with 11 bases left between them. The CDR3 consists of 12 residues.

V and J are TRBV7-2 and TRBJ1-1; 8 nucleotides line up with TRBD1. This CDR3 has 15 residues. Losses at the gene ends were 7 bases for V and 4 bases for J; bases not matched to a gene: 11. Germline V CDR1 and CDR2: SGHTA, FQGNSA. The CDR3 protein is CASNIRTGSVTEAFF. For the CDR3, the DNA is TGTGCCAGCAACATTAGGACAGGGTCCGTCACTGAAGCTTTCTTT.

V usage is TRBV6-5 and J usage is TRBJ1-4; 7 nucleotides line up with TRBD1. The germline V gene encodes CDR1 MNHEY and CDR2 SVGAGI. V gave up 10 bases and J gave up 4 bases; unmatched junction bases: 9. This CDR3 has 14 amino acids. CDR3 protein: CATRLGQNNEKLFF. The CDR3 nucleotides read TGTGCCACCAGACTGGGACAGAATAATGAAAAACTGTTTTTT.

The chain recombines TRBV6-5 with TRBJ2-7, with unresolved D. Trimming took 2 bases from V and 1 from J, leaving 6 bases between them. Germline V lookup: CDR1 MNHEY, CDR2 SVGAGI. CDR3 length equals 13 residues. The CDR3 coding sequence is TGTGCCAGCAGTTACAGCCTTTCCTACGAGCAGTACTTC. Encoded protein: CASSYSLSYEQYF.

This CDR3 reads CASSLMGRYGYTF. DNA for the CDR3: TGTGCCAGCAGCCTAATGGGCCGTTATGGCTACACCTTC. V and J are TRBV5-5 and TRBJ1-2, with D hard to call. The germline CDR1 and CDR2 sequences are SGHKS and YYEKEE (reference sequence). Trimming pared 4 bases from V and 5 bases from J, leaving 12 bases between. This CDR3 comprises 13 residues.

The DNA for the CDR3 is TGTGCCAGTACCTTAGGACAGGGTCGGTCCTACGAGCAGTACTTC. Residues: CASTLGQGRSYEQYF. The V call is TRBV19, the J call TRBJ2-7; TRBD1 matches 8 bases. Trimming cost V 7 bases and J 1 base; bases outside gene matches: 9. Germline V gives CDR1 LNHDA, CDR2 SQIVND (reference sequence). The CDR3 loop spans 15 amino acids.

The CDR3 spells CASSAGPSGGRAEQFF. The DNA of the CDR3 is TGTGCCAGTAGTGCTGGGCCTAGCGGGGGAAGGGCTGAGCAGTTCTTC. V gene TRBV19 combines with J gene TRBJ2-1; 10 bases are shared with TRBD2. From germline, CDR1 is LNHDA and CDR2 SQIVND (reference sequence). The CDR3 is 16 residues long. V shed 5 bases and J 9 bases; nucleotides not matched to a gene: 13. Complete variable domain (other parts from reference TRBV19 and TRBJ2-1): DGGITQSPKYLFRKEGQNVTLSCEQNLNHDAMYWYRQDPGQGLRLIYYSQIVNDFQKGDIAEGYSVSREKKESFPLTVTSAQKNPTAFYLCASSAGPSGGRAEQFFGPGTRLTVL.

This chain links TRBV29-1 with TRBJ2-3, with 7 bases fitting TRBD2. V was clipped by 7 bases and J by 4 bases; unmatched bases: 11. This CDR3 region has 14 residues. Germline loops: CDR1 SQVTM, CDR2 ANQGSEA. CDR3 nucleotide sequence: TGCAGCGCCGTCAGCGGGATGGTCGCAGATACGCAGTATTTT. Protein: CSAVSGMVADTQYF.

This clone showed up many times. The CDR3 loop is CASSLTGRGTEAFF. The CDR3 bases are TGTGCCAGCAGCCTGACAGGGCGTGGCACTGAAGCTTTCTTT. V is TRBV6-2 or TRBV6-3 and J is TRBJ1-1, with 7 positions matching TRBD1. CDR3 size: 14 residues. The V segment lost 6 bases and the J segment 4 bases; nucleotides outside the gene matches: 8. The germline CDR1 and CDR2 sequences are MNHEY and SVGEGT.

This rearrangement joins TRBV18 to TRBJ1-2; tentatively, D is TRBD1 (6 bases). This CDR3 region has 13 residues. The V end lost 2 bases, the J end lost 9 bases, and 13 bases lay between the germline ends. CDR1 is KGHSH and CDR2 is LQKENI in the germline V gene. CDR3 residues: CASSPRDTQRYTF. CDR3 DNA: TGTGCCAGCTCACCAAGGGACACCCAGCGCTACACCTTC.

CDR3 nucleotide sequence: TGTGCCAGCAGCCTTCTTAGCGGGCGTACCGGGGAGCTGTTTTTT. Encoded protein: CASSLLSGRTGELFF. The chain has TRBV3-1 (or the pseudogene TRBV3-2) and TRBJ2-2; 7 bases are shared with TRBD2. The germline V gene encodes CDR1 LGHDT and CDR2 YNNKEL (reference sequence). Trimming cost V 4 bases and J 5 bases; bases outside gene matches: 7. CDR3 length equals 15 residues.

This chain connects TRBV7-2 to TRBJ2-2; D may be TRBD1 (5 bases). CDR1 and CDR2 (germline): SGHTA, FQGNSA. The V end was cut by 1 base, the J end by 0 bases, with 12 bases between. This CDR3 contains 17 residues. The DNA of the CDR3 is TGTGCCAGCAGCTTAGATCCCAGGGCCTCGAACACCGGGGAGCTGTTTTTT. This codes for CASSLDPRASNTGELFF.

The chain combines TRBV18 with TRBJ2-3; a weak D match, TRBD2 (5 bases). This CDR3 is built from 16 residues. Germline V CDR1 and CDR2: KGHSH, LQKENI. The germline V and J ends were trimmed by 0 bases and 1 base, with 11 bases remaining between them. As DNA, the CDR3 is TGTGCCAGCTCACCACCTTCAGCGGTTGGCACAGATACGCAGTATTTT. This translates into CASSPPSAVGTDTQYF.

The table lists this clone with a count of one. The rearrangement links TRBV6-5 to TRBJ1-6; D perhaps matches TRBD1 (5 bases). CDR1 is MNHEY, CDR2 SVGAGI, per germline. Between the trimmed V and J ends, which lost 10 bases and 7 bases, there was a span of 17 bases. The length of the CDR3 is 14 residues. For the CDR3, the DNA is TGTGCCACACATTCGACAGCCCCGAATTCACCCCTCCACTTT. Protein sequence: CATHSTAPNSPLHF.

The chain combines TRBV18 with TRBJ1-2; TRBD1 agrees at 9 bases. CDR1 is KGHSH and CDR2 is LQKENI in the germline V gene. The CDR3 length is 14 residues. After removal of 6 bases from V and 8 bases from J, the junction contained 10 bases not matched to a gene. The CDR3 coding sequence is TGTGCCAGCTCGCGAACAGGGGGCGCGGCCGGCTACACCTTC. This translates into CASSRTGGAAGYTF. Using reference TRBV18 and TRBJ1-2 for the parts outside the CDR3, the full variable domain is NAGVMQNPRHLVRRRGQEARLRCSPMKGHSHVYWYRQLPEEGLKFMVYLQKENIIDESGMPKERFSAEFPKEGPSILRIQQVVRGDSAAYFCASSRTGGAAGYTFGSGTRLTVV.

Of note for this clone: At one end the junction does not follow the germline gene, possibly because of a read error. The J gene is TRBJ1-4, the V gene TRBV7-9, with TRBD1 identical over 9 bases. CDR1 is SEHNR and CDR2 is FQNEAQ in the germline V gene (reference sequence). The CDR3 runs to 12 residues. This CDR3 is CASSLGTGVLRF. CDR3 bases: TGTGCCAGCAGCTTAGGGACAGGGGTCCTCCGTTTT.

CDR3 region: CASSLANRAGANVLTF. For the CDR3, the DNA is TGTGCCAGCAGCTTGGCGAACAGGGCAGGGGCCAACGTCCTGACTTTC. This sequence joins TRBV5-4 and TRBJ2-6, with D perhaps TRBD1 (6 bases). With 0 bases removed from V and 4 bases from J, the gap between germline ends came to 11 bases. The CDR3 has 16 amino acids. Germline V gives CDR1 SGHNT, CDR2 YYREEE (reference sequence).